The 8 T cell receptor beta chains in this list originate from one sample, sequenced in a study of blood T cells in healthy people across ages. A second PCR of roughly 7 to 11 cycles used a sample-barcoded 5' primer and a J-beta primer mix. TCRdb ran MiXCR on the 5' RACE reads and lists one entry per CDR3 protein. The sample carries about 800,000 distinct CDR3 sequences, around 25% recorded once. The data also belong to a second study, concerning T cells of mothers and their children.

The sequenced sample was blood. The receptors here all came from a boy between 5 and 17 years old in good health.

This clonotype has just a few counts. CDR3: CASSQEGAGLNGQYF. The CDR3 DNA reads as TGCGCCAGCAGCCAAGAGGGGGCAGGGCTCAATGGGCAGTACTTC. V is TRBV4-1 and J is TRBJ2-7; D might be TRBD1 (6 bases). The CDR3 spans 15 residues. From germline, CDR1 is MGHRA and CDR2 YSYEKL. The V end lost 0 bases, the J end lost 9 bases, and 18 bases lay between the germline ends.

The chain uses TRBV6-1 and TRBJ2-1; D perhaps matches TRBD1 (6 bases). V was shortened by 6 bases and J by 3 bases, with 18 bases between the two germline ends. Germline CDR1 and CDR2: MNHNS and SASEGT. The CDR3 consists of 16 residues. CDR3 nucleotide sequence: TGTGCCAGCAGCCAGATATGGGGGCTTAGCTACAATGAGCAGTTCTTC. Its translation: CASSQIWGLSYNEQFF.

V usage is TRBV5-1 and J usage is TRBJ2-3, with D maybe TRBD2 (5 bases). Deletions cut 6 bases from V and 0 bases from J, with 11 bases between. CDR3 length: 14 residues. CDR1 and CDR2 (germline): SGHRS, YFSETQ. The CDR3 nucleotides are TGCGCCAGCACTCCGGAGGCAAGCACAGATACGCAGTATTTT. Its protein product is CASTPEASTDTQYF.

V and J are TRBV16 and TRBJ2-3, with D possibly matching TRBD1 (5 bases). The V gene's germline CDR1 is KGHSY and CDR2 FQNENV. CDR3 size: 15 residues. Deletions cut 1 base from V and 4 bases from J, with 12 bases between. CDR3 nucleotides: TGTGCCAGCAGCCAATTACAGGCCCCCGCAGATACGCAGTATTTT. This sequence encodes CASSQLQAPADTQYF.

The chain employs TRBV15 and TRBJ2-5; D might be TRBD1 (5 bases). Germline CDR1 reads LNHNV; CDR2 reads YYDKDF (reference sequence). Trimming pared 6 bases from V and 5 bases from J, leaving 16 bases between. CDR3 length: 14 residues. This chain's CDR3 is CATSDTGILETQYF. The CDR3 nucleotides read TGTGCCACCAGTGACACAGGTATATTGGAGACCCAGTACTTC.

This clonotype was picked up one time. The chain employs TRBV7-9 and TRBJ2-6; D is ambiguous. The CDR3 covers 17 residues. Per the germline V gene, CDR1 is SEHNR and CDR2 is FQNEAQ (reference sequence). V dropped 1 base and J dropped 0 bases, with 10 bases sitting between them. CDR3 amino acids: CASSLVYGPSGANVLTF. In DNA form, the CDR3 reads TGTGCCAGCAGCTTAGTCTACGGACCCTCTGGGGCCAACGTCCTGACTTTC.

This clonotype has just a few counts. This CDR3 is CSARGLGKETQYF. In nucleotides, the CDR3 is TGCAGTGCTAGAGGCCTTGGGAAAGAGACCCAGTACTTC. The V call is TRBV20-1, the J call TRBJ2-5; no firm D call. The CDR3 consists of 13 residues. CDR1 is DFQATT, CDR2 SNEGSKA, per germline (reference sequence). Trimming removed 1 base from V and 3 bases from J, with 9 bases in between.

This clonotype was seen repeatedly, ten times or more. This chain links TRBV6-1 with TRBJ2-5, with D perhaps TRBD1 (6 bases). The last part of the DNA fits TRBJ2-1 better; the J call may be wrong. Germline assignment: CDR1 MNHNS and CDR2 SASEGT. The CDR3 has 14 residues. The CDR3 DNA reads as TGTGCCAGCAGCAACCCACAAGGGGGATATGAGCAGTTCTTC. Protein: CASSNPQGGYEQFF.